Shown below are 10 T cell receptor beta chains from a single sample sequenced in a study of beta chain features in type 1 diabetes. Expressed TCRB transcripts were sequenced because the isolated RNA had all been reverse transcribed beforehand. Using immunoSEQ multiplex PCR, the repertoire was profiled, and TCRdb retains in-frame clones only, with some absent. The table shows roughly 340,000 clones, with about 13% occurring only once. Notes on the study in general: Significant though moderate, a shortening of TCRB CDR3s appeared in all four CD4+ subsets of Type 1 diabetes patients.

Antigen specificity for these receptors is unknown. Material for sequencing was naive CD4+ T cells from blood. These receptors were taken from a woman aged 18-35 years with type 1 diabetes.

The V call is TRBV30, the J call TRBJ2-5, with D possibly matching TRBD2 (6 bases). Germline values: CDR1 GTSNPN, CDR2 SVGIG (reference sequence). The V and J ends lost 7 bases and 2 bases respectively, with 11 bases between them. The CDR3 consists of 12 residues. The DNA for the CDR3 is TGTGCCTTGACTAGACTACAAGAGACCCAGTACTTC. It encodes CALTRLQETQYF. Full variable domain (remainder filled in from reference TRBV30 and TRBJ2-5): SQTIHQWPATLVQPVGSPLSLECTVEGTSNPNLYWYRQAAGRGLQLLFYSVGIGQISSEVPQNLSASRPQDRQFILSSKKLLLSDSGFYLCALTRLQETQYFGPGTRLLVL.

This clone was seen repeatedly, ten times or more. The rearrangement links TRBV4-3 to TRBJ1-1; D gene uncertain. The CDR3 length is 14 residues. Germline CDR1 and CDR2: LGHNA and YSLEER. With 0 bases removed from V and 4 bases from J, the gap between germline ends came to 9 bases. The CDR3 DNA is TGCGCCAGCAGCCAAGAGGAGGGCCCCACTGAAGCTTTCTTT. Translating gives CASSQEEGPTEAFF.

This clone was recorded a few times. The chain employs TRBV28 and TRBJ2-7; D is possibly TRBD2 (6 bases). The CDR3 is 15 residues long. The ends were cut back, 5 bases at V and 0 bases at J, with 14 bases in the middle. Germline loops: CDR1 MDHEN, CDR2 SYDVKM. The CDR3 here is CASSPPGLVSYEQYF. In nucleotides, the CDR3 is TGTGCCAGCAGTCCACCGGGACTCGTCTCCTACGAGCAGTACTTC.

The DNA for the CDR3 is TGTGCCAGCAGCTTCTTCTCGACAGGGAGGTACGAGCAGTACGTC. It encodes CASSFFSTGRYEQYV. The rearrangement links TRBV5-6 to TRBJ2-7; TRBD1 is a possible D gene (7 bases). The CDR3 loop spans 15 amino acids. Per the germline V gene, CDR1 is SGHDT and CDR2 is YYEEEE. Trimming shortened V by 2 bases and J by 4 bases, and 16 bases separated the two germline ends.

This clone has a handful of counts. This CDR3 is CASSGQDVPGELFF. The CDR3 coding sequence is TGTGCCAGCTCCGGACAGGATGTCCCCGGGGAGCTGTTTTTT. The chain recombines TRBV18 with TRBJ2-2; 7 positions agree with TRBD1. The CDR3 loop spans 14 amino acids. Germline V gives CDR1 KGHSH, CDR2 LQKENI. J lost 6 bases, V lost 6 bases, and 7 bases had no gene match. The full variable domain, in which reference TRBV18 and TRBJ2-2 provide the parts outside the CDR3, is NAGVMQNPRHLVRRRGQEARLRCSPMKGHSHVYWYRQLPEEGLKFMVYLQKENIIDESGMPKERFSAEFPKEGPSILRIQQVVRGDSAAYFCASSGQDVPGELFFGEGSRLTVL.

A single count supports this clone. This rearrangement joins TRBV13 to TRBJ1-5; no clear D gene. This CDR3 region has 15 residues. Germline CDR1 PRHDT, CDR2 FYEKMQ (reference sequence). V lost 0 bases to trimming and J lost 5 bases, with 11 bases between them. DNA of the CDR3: TGTGCCAGCAGCTTAGGCCTTTCCGGGGATCAGCCCCAGCATTTT. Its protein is CASSLGLSGDQPQHF.

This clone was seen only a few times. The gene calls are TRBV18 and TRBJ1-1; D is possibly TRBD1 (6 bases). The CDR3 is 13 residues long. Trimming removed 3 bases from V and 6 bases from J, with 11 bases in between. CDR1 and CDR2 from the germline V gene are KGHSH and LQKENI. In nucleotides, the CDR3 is TGTGCCAGCTCACCCACAGGGATCGCTGAAGCTTTCTTT. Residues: CASSPTGIAEAFF.

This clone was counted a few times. The CDR3 DNA reads as TGTGCCAGCAGCTCCCTCGCCGGAGTCTACAATGAGCAGTTCTTC. This gives the protein CASSSLAGVYNEQFF. The chain links TRBV11-2 to TRBJ2-1; D ambiguous. With 4 bases removed from V and 3 bases from J, the gap between germline ends came to 13 bases. The CDR3 loop spans 15 amino acids. Per the germline V gene, CDR1 is SGHAT and CDR2 is FQNNGV.

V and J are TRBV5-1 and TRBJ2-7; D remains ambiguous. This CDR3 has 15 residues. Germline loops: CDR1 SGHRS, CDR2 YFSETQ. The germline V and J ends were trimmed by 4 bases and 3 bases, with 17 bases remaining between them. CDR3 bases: TGCGCCAGCAGCGGAAGTCAGGTCGTAAACTACGAGCAGTACTTC. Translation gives CASSGSQVVNYEQYF.

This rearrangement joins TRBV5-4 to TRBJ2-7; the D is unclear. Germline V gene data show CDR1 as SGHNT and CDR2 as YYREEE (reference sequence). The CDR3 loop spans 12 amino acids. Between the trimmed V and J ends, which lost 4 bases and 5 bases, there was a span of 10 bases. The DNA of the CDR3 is TGTGCCAGCAGCCTGGCAGGCCACGAGCAGTACGTC. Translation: CASSLAGHEQYV.